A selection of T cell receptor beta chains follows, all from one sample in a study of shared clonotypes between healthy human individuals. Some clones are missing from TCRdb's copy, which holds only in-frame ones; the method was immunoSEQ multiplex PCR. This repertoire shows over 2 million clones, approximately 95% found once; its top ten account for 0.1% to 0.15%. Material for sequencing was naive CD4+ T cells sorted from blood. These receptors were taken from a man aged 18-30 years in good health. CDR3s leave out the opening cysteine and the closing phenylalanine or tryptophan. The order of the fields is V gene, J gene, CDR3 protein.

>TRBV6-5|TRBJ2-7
ASSYGQGAREQY
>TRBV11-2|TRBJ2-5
ASSFEQETQY
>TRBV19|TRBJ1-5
ASSGGDNQPQH
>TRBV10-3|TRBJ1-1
AISVVENTEAF
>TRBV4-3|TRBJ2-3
ASSPRLAGATSTDTQY
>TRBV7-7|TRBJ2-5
ASSLEISGTGQETQY
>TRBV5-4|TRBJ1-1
ASSLEWENTEAF
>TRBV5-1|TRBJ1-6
ASSLDGTYSPLH
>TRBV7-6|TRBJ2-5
ASSRLAGGPGETQY
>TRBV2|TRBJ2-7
ASSPPGLALSYEQY
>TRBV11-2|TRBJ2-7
ASSLASGGTYEQY
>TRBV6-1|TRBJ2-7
ASSVTGGLSYEQY
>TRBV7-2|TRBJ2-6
ASSLAGRLSSGANVLT
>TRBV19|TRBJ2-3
ASSQTRDRGTDTQY
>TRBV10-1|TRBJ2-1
ASSEQGAGEQF
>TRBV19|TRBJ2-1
ASSRKGLAGPLISSYNEQF
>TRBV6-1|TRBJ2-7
ASRYNTGGSYEQY
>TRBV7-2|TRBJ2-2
ASSTWTKTGELF
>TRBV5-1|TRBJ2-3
ASSRTADTQY
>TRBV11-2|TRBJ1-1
ASSLDRSTVGEAF
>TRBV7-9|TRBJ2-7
ASSSPTGIYEQY
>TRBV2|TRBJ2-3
ASRAAGFTDTQY
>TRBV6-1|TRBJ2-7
ASYTGGGPRQY
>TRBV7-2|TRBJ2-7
ASSSTLQSMHEQY
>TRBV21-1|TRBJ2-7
ASSTVKLRQTYEQY
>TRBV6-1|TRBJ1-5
ASSEAEWRGPQH
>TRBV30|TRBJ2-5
AWSRTGKRVGETQY
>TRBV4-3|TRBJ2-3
ASSQDLVGLNAQY
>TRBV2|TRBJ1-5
ASTLREGGNQPQH
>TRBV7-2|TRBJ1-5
ASSSQQGIAQPQH
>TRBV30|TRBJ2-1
AWSDIAGGVGNEQF
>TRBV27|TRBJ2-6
ASSFATSGKGLSDVLT
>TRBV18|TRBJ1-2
ASSPLVSYYGYT